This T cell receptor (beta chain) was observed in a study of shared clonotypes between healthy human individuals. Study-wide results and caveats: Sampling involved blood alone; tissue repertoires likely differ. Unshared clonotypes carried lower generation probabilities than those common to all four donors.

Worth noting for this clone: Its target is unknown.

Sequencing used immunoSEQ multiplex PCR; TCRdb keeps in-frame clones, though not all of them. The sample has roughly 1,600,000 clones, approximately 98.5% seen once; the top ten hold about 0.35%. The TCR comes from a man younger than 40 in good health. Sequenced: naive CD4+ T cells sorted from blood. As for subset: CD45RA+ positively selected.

The CDR3 region has the DNA TGTGCCATCAGCGACCAGCTGGGATCCTACAATGAGCAGTTCTTC. Translating it yields CAISDQLGSYNEQFF. The V gene is TRBV10-3, the J gene TRBJ2-1, with D hard to call. The ends were cut back, 6 bases at V and 1 base at J, with 13 bases in the middle. The CDR3 extends over 15 amino acids. Per germline, CDR1 ENHRY and CDR2 SYGVKD.